This TCR beta chain derives from a study of cytomegalovirus exposure and HLA in healthy donors. Study-level points and caveats: Rare sequences made up most TCRs, while some public TCRs were found in many donors. There were a few CMV-associated chains whose specificity for CMV antigens was confirmed in vitro.

The CDR3 loop spans 13 amino acids. Looked up from germline, CDR1 is SGHRS and CDR2 is YFSETQ. The ends lost 5 bases at V and 1 base at J; junction bases unmatched: 2. Profiling relied on immunoSEQ multiplex PCR, and the TCRdb table lists in-frame clones only, not all of them. The sample carries around 120,000 clones, 86% recorded once. This clone showed up just once. Its antigen is unknown. The chain joins TRBV5-1 to TRBJ2-5, with TRBD1 matching over 7 bases. This sequence was found in a man aged 18 to 35 in good health and CMV-seronegative. The sample consisted of PBMCs. CDR3 bases: TGCGCCAGCAGGGACAGGCCCCAAGAGACCCAGTACTTC. This encodes CASRDRPQETQYF.